This TCR beta chain stems from a study of T cell repertoires in cytomegalovirus infection. TCRdb reprocessed the reads with MiXCR, giving one entry per CDR3 protein. This sample has 200,000 or so distinct CDR3 sequences, with 30% to 45% found just once. This clonotype has more than one count but fewer than ten. Its antigen is unidentified. The germline CDR1 and CDR2 sequences are SSHAT and FNYEAQ (reference sequence). With V trimmed by 4 bases and J by 5 bases, 8 bases remained unmatched. The CDR3 length is 15 residues. The origin of this receptor is a human donor in good health (CMV status not recorded). Some clones in this sample may be carry-over from other donors' samples. This specimen was CD8+ T cells from cultured PBMCs, taken from culture after CMV antigen stimulation. V and J are TRBV7-7 and TRBJ2-5; 9 bases align to TRBD1. The CDR3 nucleotides are TGTGCCAGCAGCTCCCAGCCGGGACAGGGTGAGACCCAGTACTTC. Its protein product is CASSSQPGQGETQYF.